This TCR beta chain came from a study of PD-L1 blockade in urothelial cancer. Some clones are missing from TCRdb's copy, which holds only in-frame ones; the method was immunoSEQ multiplex PCR. The data contain under 150,000 clones, approximately 90% of them singletons. Deletions cut 1 base from V and 4 bases from J, with 14 bases between. The germline V gene has CDR1 MGHRA and CDR2 YSYEKL. This CDR3 spans 16 amino acids. Time point denoted: peripheral blood 6 weeks after treatment start. The TCR sequence derives from a man aged 60 to 75 with urothelial cancer. The chain uses TRBV4-1 and TRBJ1-5; D gene uncertain. The sequenced sample was PBMCs, obtained around atezolizumab (anti-PD-L1) treatment. The CDR3 sequence: CASSQVPDNPNQPQHF. CDR3 sequence (DNA): TGCGCCAGCAGCCAAGTTCCAGACAACCCGAATCAGCCCCAGCATTTT.